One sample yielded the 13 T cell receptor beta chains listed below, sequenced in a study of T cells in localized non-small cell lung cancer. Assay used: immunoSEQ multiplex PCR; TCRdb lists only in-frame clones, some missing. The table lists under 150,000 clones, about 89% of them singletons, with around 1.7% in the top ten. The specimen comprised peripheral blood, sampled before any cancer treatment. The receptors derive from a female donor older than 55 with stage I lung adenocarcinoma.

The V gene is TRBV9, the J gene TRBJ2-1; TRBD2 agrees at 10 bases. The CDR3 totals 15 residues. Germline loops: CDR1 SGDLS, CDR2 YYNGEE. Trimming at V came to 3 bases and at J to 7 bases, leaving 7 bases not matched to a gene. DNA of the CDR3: TGTGCCAGCAGCGCTCTAGCGGGAGTGATTAATGAGCAGTTCTTC. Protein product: CASSALAGVINEQFF.

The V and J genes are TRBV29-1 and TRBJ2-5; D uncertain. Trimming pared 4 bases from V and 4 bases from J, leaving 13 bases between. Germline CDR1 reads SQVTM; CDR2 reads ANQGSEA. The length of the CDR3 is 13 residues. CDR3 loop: CSVATGKRETQYF. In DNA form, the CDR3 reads TGCAGCGTTGCTACCGGCAAGAGAGAGACCCAGTACTTC.

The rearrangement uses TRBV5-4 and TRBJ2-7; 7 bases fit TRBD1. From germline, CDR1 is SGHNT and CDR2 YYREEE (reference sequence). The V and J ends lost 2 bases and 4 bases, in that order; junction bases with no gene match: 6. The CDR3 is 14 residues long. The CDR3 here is CASSFLGRGYEQYF. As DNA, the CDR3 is TGTGCCAGCAGCTTTTTGGGCAGGGGGTACGAGCAGTACTTC.

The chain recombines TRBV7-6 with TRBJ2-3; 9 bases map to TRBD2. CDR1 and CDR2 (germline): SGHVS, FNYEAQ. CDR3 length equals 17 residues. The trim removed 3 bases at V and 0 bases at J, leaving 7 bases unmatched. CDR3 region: CASSLLAGFSSTDTQYF. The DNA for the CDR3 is TGTGCCAGCAGCTTGCTAGCGGGATTCTCTAGCACAGATACGCAGTATTTT.

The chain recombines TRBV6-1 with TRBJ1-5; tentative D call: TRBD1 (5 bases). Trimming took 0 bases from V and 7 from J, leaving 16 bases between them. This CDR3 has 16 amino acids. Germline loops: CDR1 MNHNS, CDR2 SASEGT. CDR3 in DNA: TGTGCCAGCAGTGAAGCGGCAGGGCTTGGGGCGCAGCCCCAGCATTTT. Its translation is CASSEAAGLGAQPQHF.

CDR3 DNA: TGTGCCAGCAGGACCCCGGGGACTTCGGGGGGCTACACCTTC. It codes for CASRTPGTSGGYTF. This sequence joins TRBV6-5 and TRBJ1-2; possibly TRBD1 for D (5 bases). The germline V gene encodes CDR1 MNHEY and CDR2 SVGAGI. V lost 6 bases to trimming and J lost 8 bases, with 19 bases between them. The CDR3 is 14 residues long.

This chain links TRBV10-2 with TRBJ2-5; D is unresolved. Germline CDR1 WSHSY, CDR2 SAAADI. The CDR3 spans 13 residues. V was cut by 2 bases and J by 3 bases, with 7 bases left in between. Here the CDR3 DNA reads TGCGCCAGCAGTGAGGGCAGAAAAGAGACCCAGTACTTC. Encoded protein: CASSEGRKETQYF.

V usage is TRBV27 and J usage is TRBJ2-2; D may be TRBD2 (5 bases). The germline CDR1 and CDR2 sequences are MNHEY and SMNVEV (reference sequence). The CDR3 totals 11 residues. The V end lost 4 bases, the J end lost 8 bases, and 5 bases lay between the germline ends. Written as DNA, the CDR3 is TGTGCCAGCAGTTGGGAGGGGGAGCTGTTTTTT. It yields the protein CASSWEGELFF.

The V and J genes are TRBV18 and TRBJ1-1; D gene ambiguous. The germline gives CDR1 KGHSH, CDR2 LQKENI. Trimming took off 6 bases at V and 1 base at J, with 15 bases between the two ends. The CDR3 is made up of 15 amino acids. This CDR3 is CASSPEVVANTEAFF. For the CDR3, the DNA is TGTGCCAGCTCCCCAGAGGTCGTGGCGAACACTGAAGCTTTCTTT.

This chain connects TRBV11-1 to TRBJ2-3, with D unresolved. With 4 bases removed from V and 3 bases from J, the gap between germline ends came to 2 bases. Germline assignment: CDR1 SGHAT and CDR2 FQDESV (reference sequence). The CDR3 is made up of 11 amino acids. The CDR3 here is CASSSTDTQYF. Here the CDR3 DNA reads TGTGCCAGCAGCTCTACAGATACGCAGTATTTT.

The CDR3 loop reads CASSFGPAGTEAFF. Here the CDR3 DNA reads TGTGCCAGCAGCTTCGGCCCGGCAGGAACTGAAGCTTTCTTT. The rearrangement joins TRBV7-6 to TRBJ1-1, with D hard to call. CDR1 is SGHVS and CDR2 is FNYEAQ in the germline V gene. The ends were cut back, 3 bases at V and 5 bases at J, with 13 bases in the middle. The CDR3 loop spans 14 amino acids.

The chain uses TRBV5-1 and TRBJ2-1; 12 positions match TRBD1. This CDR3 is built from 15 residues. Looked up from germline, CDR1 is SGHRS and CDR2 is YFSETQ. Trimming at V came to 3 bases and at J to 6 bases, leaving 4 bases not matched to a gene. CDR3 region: CASSSPGQGANEQFF. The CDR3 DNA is TGCGCCAGCAGCTCGCCGGGACAGGGGGCCAATGAGCAGTTCTTC.

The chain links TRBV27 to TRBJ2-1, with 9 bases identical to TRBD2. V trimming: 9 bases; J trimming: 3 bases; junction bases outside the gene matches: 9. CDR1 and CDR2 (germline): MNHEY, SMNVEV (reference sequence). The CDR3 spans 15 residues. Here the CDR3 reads CASRTSAINYNEQFF. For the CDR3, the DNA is TGTGCCAGTAGGACTAGCGCGATCAACTACAATGAGCAGTTCTTC.